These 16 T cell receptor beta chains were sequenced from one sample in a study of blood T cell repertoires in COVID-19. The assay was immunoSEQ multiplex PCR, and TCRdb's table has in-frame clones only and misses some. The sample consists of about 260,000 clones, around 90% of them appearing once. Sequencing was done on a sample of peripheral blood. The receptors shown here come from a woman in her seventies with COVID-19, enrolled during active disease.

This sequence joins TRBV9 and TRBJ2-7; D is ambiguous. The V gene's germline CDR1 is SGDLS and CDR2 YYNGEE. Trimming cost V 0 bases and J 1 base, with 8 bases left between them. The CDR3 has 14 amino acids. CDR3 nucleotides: TGTGCCAGCAGCGTAGGGGCGCTTTCCTACGAGCAGTACTTC. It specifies CASSVGALSYEQYF.

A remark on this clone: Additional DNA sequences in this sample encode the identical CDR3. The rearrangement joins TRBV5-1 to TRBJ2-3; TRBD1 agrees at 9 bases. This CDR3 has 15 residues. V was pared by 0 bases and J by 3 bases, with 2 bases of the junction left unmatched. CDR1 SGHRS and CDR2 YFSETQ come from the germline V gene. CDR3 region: CASSLEGQGTDTQYF. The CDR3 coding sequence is TGCGCCAGCAGCTTGGAGGGACAGGGAACAGATACGCAGTATTTT.

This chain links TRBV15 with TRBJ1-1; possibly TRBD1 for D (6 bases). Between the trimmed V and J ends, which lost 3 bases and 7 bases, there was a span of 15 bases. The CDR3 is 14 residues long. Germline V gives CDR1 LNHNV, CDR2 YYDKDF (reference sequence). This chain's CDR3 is CATSRRQEPNEAFF. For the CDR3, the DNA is TGTGCCACCAGCAGGAGACAGGAGCCTAATGAAGCTTTCTTT.

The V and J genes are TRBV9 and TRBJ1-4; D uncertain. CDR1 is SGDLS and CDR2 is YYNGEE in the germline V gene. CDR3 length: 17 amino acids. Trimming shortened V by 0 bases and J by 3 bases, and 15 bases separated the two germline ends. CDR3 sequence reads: CASSVANGRLANEKLFF. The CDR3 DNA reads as TGTGCCAGCAGCGTAGCAAATGGGAGGTTAGCTAATGAAAAACTGTTTTTT.

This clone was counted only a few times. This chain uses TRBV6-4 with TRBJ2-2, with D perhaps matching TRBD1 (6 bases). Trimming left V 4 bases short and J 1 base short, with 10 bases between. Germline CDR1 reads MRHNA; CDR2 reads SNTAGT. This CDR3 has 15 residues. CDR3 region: CASSADRKNTGELFF. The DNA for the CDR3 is TGTGCCAGCAGTGCAGACAGGAAGAACACCGGGGAGCTGTTTTTT.

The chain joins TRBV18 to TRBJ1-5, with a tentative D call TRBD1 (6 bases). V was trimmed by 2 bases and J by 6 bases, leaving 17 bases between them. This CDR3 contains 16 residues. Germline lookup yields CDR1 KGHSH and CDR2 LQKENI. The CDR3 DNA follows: TGTGCCAGCTCACCATTAGCAGGGGCGCTTGGTCAGCCCCAGCATTTT. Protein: CASSPLAGALGQPQHF.

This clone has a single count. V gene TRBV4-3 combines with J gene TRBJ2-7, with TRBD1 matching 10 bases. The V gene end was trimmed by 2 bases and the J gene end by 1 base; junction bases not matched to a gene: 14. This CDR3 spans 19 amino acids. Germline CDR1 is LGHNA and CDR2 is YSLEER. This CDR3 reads CASSQIVTGGSGYSYEQYF. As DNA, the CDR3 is TGCGCCAGCAGCCAAATAGTGACAGGGGGCTCCGGGTATTCCTACGAGCAGTACTTC.

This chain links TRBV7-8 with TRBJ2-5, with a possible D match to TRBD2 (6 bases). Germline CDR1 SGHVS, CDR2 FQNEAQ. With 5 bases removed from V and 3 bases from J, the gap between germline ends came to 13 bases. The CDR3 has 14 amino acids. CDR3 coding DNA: TGTGCCAGCAGCACCGGACGGGGGAAAGAGACCCAGTACTTC. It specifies CASSTGRGKETQYF.

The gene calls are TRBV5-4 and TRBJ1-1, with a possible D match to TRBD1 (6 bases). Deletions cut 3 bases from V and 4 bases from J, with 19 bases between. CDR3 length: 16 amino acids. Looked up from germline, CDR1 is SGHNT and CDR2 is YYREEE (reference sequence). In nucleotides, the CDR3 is TGTGCCAGCAGCTCCCGGGGGGGCACCTTGGGCACTGAAGCTTTCTTT. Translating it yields CASSSRGGTLGTEAFF.

The CDR3 DNA is TGTGCCAGCAGCCCCTTAGCGGTCTTTTCCAATGAGCAGTTCTTC. Amino acid sequence: CASSPLAVFSNEQFF. V is TRBV9 and J is TRBJ2-1, with D perhaps TRBD2 (6 bases). The germline gives CDR1 SGDLS, CDR2 YYNGEE. Trimming took off 4 bases at V and 6 bases at J, with 17 bases between the two ends. The CDR3 is 15 amino acids.

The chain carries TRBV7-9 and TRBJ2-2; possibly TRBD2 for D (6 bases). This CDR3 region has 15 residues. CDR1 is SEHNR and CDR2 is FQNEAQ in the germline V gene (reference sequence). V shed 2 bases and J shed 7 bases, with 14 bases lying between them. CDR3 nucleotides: TGTGCCAGCAGCTTAAGGGACTCCGGAGGCGGGGAGCTGTTTTTT. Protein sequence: CASSLRDSGGGELFF.

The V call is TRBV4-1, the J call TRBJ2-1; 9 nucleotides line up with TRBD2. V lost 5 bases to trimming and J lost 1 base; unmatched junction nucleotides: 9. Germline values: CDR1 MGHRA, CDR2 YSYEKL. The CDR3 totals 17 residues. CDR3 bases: TGCGCCAGCAGCTTCCGGACTAGCGATGGGTCCTACAATGAGCAGTTCTTC. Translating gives CASSFRTSDGSYNEQFF.

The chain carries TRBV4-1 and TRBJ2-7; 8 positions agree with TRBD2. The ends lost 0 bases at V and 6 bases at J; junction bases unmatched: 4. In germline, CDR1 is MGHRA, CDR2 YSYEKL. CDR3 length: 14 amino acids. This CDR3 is CASSQEQREPEQYF. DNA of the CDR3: TGCGCCAGCAGCCAAGAACAGCGGGAGCCCGAGCAGTACTTC.

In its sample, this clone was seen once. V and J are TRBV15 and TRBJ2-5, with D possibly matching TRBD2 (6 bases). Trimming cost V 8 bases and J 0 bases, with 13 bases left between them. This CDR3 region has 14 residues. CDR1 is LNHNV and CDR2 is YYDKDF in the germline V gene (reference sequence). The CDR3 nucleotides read TGTGCCACCGCTAATGGCGGGAACCAAGAGACCCAGTACTTC. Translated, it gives CATANGGNQETQYF.

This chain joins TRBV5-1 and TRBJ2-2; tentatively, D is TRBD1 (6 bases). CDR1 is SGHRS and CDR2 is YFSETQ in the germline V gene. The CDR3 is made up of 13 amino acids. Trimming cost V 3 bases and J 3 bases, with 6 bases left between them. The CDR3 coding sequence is TGCGCCAGCAGCTACAGGGACACCGGGGAGCTGTTTTTT. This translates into CASSYRDTGELFF.

The CDR3 nucleotides are TGTGCCAGCAGTTACGACAGCCGGTTTAACTATGGCTACACCTTC. This encodes CASSYDSRFNYGYTF. The V gene is TRBV6-5, the J gene TRBJ1-2; D may be TRBD1 (5 bases). The CDR3 has 15 residues. Germline V gene sequence: CDR1 MNHEY, CDR2 SVGAGI. V lost 2 bases and J 1 base, leaving 11 bases between the germline ends.